These 24 T cell receptor beta chains came from one sample sequenced in a study of human T cells and chemical hapten exposure. Sample time point: patch test 2, 6 weeks after DPC sensitization. Treatment of the sample: therapeutic diphenylcyclopropenone sensitization with weekly scalp DPC. TCRdb passed the RACE reads through MiXCR, listing each CDR3 protein once. Of roughly 69,000 distinct CDR3 sequences in the sample, around a tenth were seen once. The sequencing used whole blood, collected in connection with sensitization to the hapten diphenylcyclopropenone (DPC). All receptors come from a woman aged 45-60 years with alopecia areata. Some clones in this sample may be carry-over from other donors' samples.

This clonotype was picked up many times. The genes are TRBV10-3 and TRBJ2-4; D could derive from TRBD1 or TRBD2 (5 bases each). The CDR3 has 12 amino acids. V dropped 8 bases and J dropped 5 bases, with 10 bases sitting between them. The V gene's germline CDR1 is ENHRY and CDR2 SYGVKD. CDR3 loop: CAIGTNENIQYF. CDR3 DNA sequence: TGTGCCATCGGGACGAATGAAAACATTCAGTACTTC.

Only a few counts were recorded for this clonotype. This sequence joins TRBV30 and TRBJ1-2; 8 nucleotides match TRBD1. The CDR3 has 15 amino acids. Germline-derived CDR1 and CDR2 are GTSNPN and SVGIG (reference sequence). After removal of 2 bases from V and 2 bases from J, the junction contained 7 bases not matched to a gene. Here the CDR3 reads CAWSPWTGRNYGYTF. CDR3 coding DNA: TGTGCCTGGAGTCCCTGGACAGGGAGAAACTATGGCTACACCTTC.

The chain links TRBV2 to TRBJ2-4; 10 nucleotides line up with TRBD2. Unmatched junction bases numbered 3, after V lost 4 bases and J lost 0 bases. The CDR3 has 16 amino acids. CDR1 SNHLY and CDR2 FYNNEI come from the germline V gene. CDR3 loop: CASSGLAGVAKNIQYF. CDR3 DNA: TGTGCCAGCAGTGGTCTAGCGGGAGTAGCCAAAAACATTCAGTACTTC. The full variable domain, completed using reference TRBV2 and TRBJ2-4, is EPEVTQTPSHQVTQMGQEVILRCVPISNHLYFYWYRQILGQKVEFLVSFYNNEISEKSEIFDDQFSVERPDGSNFTLKIRSTKLEDSAMYFCASSGLAGVAKNIQYFGAGTRLSVL.

This clonotype was counted many times. The chain employs TRBV25-1 and TRBJ2-5, with 8 bases identical to TRBD2. The CDR3 covers 15 residues. Germline V gives CDR1 MGHDK, CDR2 SYGVNS. Trimming took 6 bases from V and 5 from J; bases not matched to a gene: 11. The CDR3 protein is CASSPHTGGRETQYF. The DNA for the CDR3 is TGTGCCAGCAGCCCCCATACGGGAGGGAGGGAGACCCAGTACTTC.

In this sample, this clonotype turned up many times. The chain recombines TRBV3-1 with TRBJ2-7; D unclear. CDR3 length equals 14 residues. V lost 2 bases and J lost 2, with 10 bases in between. CDR1 and CDR2 from the germline V gene are LGHDT and YNNKEL (reference sequence). CDR3 sequence: CASSQSDKPYEQYF. In DNA form, the CDR3 reads TGTGCCAGCAGCCAATCCGACAAGCCCTACGAGCAGTACTTC.

V is TRBV7-2 and J is TRBJ1-1; TRBD1 agrees at 9 bases. V lost 5 bases and J lost 4; bases outside the gene matches: 8. The CDR3 runs to 15 residues. CDR1 SGHTA and CDR2 FQGNSA come from the germline V gene. The CDR3 loop reads CASSRDRVGGTEAFF. The CDR3 coding sequence is TGTGCCAGCAGCCGGGACAGGGTAGGGGGCACTGAAGCTTTCTTT.

The chain uses TRBV24-1 and TRBJ2-1; D might be TRBD1 or TRBD2, each matching 5 bases. The CDR3 is 13 residues long. The germline V gene has CDR1 KGHDR and CDR2 SFDVKD. The V end lost 8 bases, the J end lost 3 bases, and 10 bases lay between the germline ends. As DNA, the CDR3 is TGTGCCACCATGGGGGACCACTACAATGAGCAGTTCTTC. Encoded protein: CATMGDHYNEQFF.

Only a few counts were recorded for this clonotype. The chain couples TRBV7-8 to TRBJ2-3; D may be TRBD2 (6 bases). From germline, CDR1 is SGHVS and CDR2 FQNEAQ. The CDR3 runs to 16 residues. V was clipped by 5 bases and J by 5 bases, with 20 bases between them. As DNA, the CDR3 is TGTGCCAGCAGCGGCTGGCTCGGGAGATCGGGAGATACGCAGTATTTT. It is translated as CASSGWLGRSGDTQYF.

This clonotype was seen a handful of times. This CDR3 reads CASSPLGANQPQHF. The CDR3, as DNA: TGTGCCAGCTCACCACTTGGGGCGAATCAGCCCCAGCATTTT. The chain employs TRBV18 and TRBJ1-5; TRBD1 might be the D (5 bases). The ends were cut back, 1 base at V and 4 bases at J, with 8 bases in the middle. Germline V gives CDR1 KGHSH, CDR2 LQKENI. The CDR3 loop spans 14 amino acids. Filled out from reference TRBV18 and TRBJ1-5, the complete variable domain reads NAGVMQNPRHLVRRRGQEARLRCSPMKGHSHVYWYRQLPEEGLKFMVYLQKENIIDESGMPKERFSAEFPKEGPSILRIQQVVRGDSAAYFCASSPLGANQPQHFGDGTRLSIL.

This clonotype was recorded at least ten times. This chain joins TRBV18 and TRBJ1-1; D perhaps matches TRBD1 (6 bases). Germline CDR1 reads KGHSH; CDR2 reads LQKENI. CDR3 size: 13 residues. V lost 6 bases, J lost 0 bases, and 8 bases lay in between. The CDR3 region is CASSGTMNTEAFF. Here the CDR3 DNA reads TGTGCCAGCTCCGGGACAATGAACACTGAAGCTTTCTTT.

This clonotype came up many times. The chain links TRBV29-1 to TRBJ2-7; 8 positions agree with TRBD1. V lost 6 bases to trimming and J lost 0 bases; unmatched junction nucleotides: 7. This CDR3 comprises 14 residues. CDR1 is SQVTM, CDR2 ANQGSEA, per germline. CDR3 coding DNA: TGCAGCGTAAAAGGACAGGGAAGCTCCTACGAGCAGTACTTC. This translates into CSVKGQGSSYEQYF.

The chain carries TRBV27 and TRBJ2-2, with TRBD2 matching 7 bases. The CDR3 contains 13 residues. Trimming took 3 bases from V and 9 from J; bases not matched to a gene: 4. Germline V lookup: CDR1 MNHEY, CDR2 SMNVEV (reference sequence). The chain's CDR3 is CASSFSGGRELFF. In nucleotides, the CDR3 is TGTGCCAGCAGTTTCTCGGGAGGCCGGGAGCTGTTTTTT.

Only a few counts were recorded for this clonotype. The chain couples TRBV3-1 to TRBJ1-1, with a possible D match to TRBD1 (6 bases). With 0 bases removed from V and 0 bases from J, the gap between germline ends came to 14 bases. Germline V gives CDR1 LGHDT, CDR2 YNNKEL (reference sequence). This CDR3 region has 17 residues. The CDR3 is CASSQEPWGAVNTEAFF. The CDR3 DNA follows: TGTGCCAGCAGCCAAGAACCCTGGGGGGCCGTGAACACTGAAGCTTTCTTT. The variable domain in full, with the rest retrieved from reference TRBV3-1 and TRBJ1-1, is DTAVSQTPKYLVTQMGNDKSIKCEQNLGHDTMYWYKQDSKKFLKIMFSYNNKELIINETVPNRFSPKSPDKAHLNLHINSLELGDSAVYFCASSQEPWGAVNTEAFFGQGTRLTVV.

This clonotype was detected many times. The chain joins TRBV15 to TRBJ1-6; possible D gene TRBD1, 5 bases. The CDR3 covers 15 residues. Germline V gene lookup returns CDR1 LNHNV and CDR2 YYDKDF (reference sequence). V was trimmed by 7 bases and J by 8 bases, leaving 18 bases between them. CDR3 sequence (DNA): TGTGCCACCAACCGGGACCATCTGGACGATTCACCCCTCCACTTT. Translated, it gives CATNRDHLDDSPLHF. The whole variable domain, remainder taken from reference TRBV15 and TRBJ1-6, is DAMVIQNPRYQVTQFGKPVTLSCSQTLNHNVMYWYQQKSSQAPKLLFHYYDKDFNNEADTPDNFQSRRPNTSFCFLDIRSPGLGDTAMYLCATNRDHLDDSPLHFGNGTRLTVT.

This clonotype has ten or more counts. The chain employs TRBV6-5 and TRBJ1-4; D not certain. The CDR3 loop spans 16 amino acids. Germline V CDR1 and CDR2: MNHEY, SVGAGI. Between the trimmed V and J ends, which lost 2 bases and 4 bases, there was a span of 14 bases. This CDR3 is CASSYGLGPLNEKLFF. CDR3 nucleotides: TGTGCCAGCAGTTACGGTCTCGGGCCGCTTAATGAAAAACTGTTTTTT.

The chain carries TRBV5-4 and TRBJ1-1; D remains ambiguous. This CDR3 has 17 amino acids. With 0 bases removed from V and 1 base from J, the gap between germline ends came to 16 bases. Germline V gene lookup returns CDR1 SGHNT and CDR2 YYREEE (reference sequence). This CDR3 reads CASSLGAFSQRNTEAFF. CDR3 DNA sequence: TGTGCCAGCAGCTTGGGGGCTTTTAGCCAAAGGAACACTGAAGCTTTCTTT.

This clonotype was seen a few times. The genes are TRBV19 and TRBJ2-4; D is perhaps TRBD1 (6 bases). Germline CDR1 reads LNHDA; CDR2 reads SQIVND (reference sequence). The CDR3 sequence is 14 residues long. The V end was cut by 0 bases, the J end by 6 bases, with 9 bases between. CDR3 residues: CASSIEETGNIQYF. In nucleotides, the CDR3 is TGTGCCAGTAGTATAGAGGAGACAGGAAACATTCAGTACTTC.

This clonotype was seen more than once but under ten times. This rearrangement joins TRBV10-3 to TRBJ2-3; a weak D match, TRBD2 (6 bases). The CDR3 runs to 17 residues. Germline CDR1 is ENHRY and CDR2 is SYGVKD. V was clipped by 2 bases and J by 0 bases, with 15 bases between them. CDR3 sequence: CAISEGSGELSTDTQYF. The CDR3 nucleotides read TGTGCCATCAGTGAGGGTAGCGGAGAGTTAAGCACAGATACGCAGTATTTT.

Note on this clonotype: A much larger clone differs from this one at a single base, so this may be a read error. V is TRBV20-1 and J is TRBJ2-1; a possible D gene is TRBD2 (5 bases). Germline V gene lookup returns CDR1 DFQATT and CDR2 SNEGSKA (reference sequence). V was shortened by 5 bases and J by 1 base, with 12 bases between the two germline ends. The CDR3 covers 14 residues. CDR3 protein: CSALGSGSYNEQFF. The CDR3 bases are TGCAGTGCTCTAGGGAGCGGATCCTACAATGAGCAGTTCTTC.

The table lists this clonotype with a few counts. The chain carries TRBV29-1 and TRBJ2-2; 9 positions agree with TRBD2. The CDR3 spans 14 residues. Germline lookup yields CDR1 SQVTM and CDR2 ANQGSEA. J lost 3 bases, V lost 6 bases, and 5 bases had no gene match. The CDR3 sequence is CSVASGTYTGELFF. In DNA, the CDR3 is TGCAGCGTCGCTAGCGGGACCTACACCGGGGAGCTGTTTTTT.

This clonotype is termed medium-sized. V is TRBV20-1 and J is TRBJ2-1, with D perhaps TRBD1 (5 bases). CDR3 size: 13 residues. The V end lost 5 bases, the J end lost 6 bases, and 14 bases lay between the germline ends. Germline V gene lookup returns CDR1 DFQATT and CDR2 SNEGSKA (reference sequence). The CDR3 region is CSADPGYTNEQFF. In DNA form, the CDR3 reads TGCAGTGCTGACCCAGGGTACACCAATGAGCAGTTCTTC.

V is TRBV3-1 and J is TRBJ2-5; 9 bases are shared with TRBD2. CDR1 is LGHDT, CDR2 YNNKEL, per germline (reference sequence). CDR3 length: 16 residues. After removal of 4 bases from V and 5 bases from J, the junction contained 11 bases not matched to a gene. Written as DNA, the CDR3 is TGTGCCAGCAGCCCCCGTGGTAGCGGGAGACTGGAGACCCAGTACTTC. Translated, it gives CASSPRGSGRLETQYF.

This chain joins TRBV5-1 and TRBJ2-2; unclear D gene. Trimming removed 0 bases from V and 3 bases from J, with 3 bases in between. CDR3 size: 13 residues. The germline gives CDR1 SGHRS, CDR2 YFSETQ. The CDR3 bases are TGCGCCAGCAGCTTGGAACACACCGGGGAGCTGTTTTTT. The encoded protein is CASSLEHTGELFF.

A few counts support this clonotype. The V and J genes are TRBV7-9 and TRBJ2-7; D may be TRBD1 (6 bases). The germline gives CDR1 SEHNR, CDR2 FQNEAQ (reference sequence). With 4 bases removed from V and 2 bases from J, the gap between germline ends came to 27 bases. The length of the CDR3 is 19 residues. CDR3 in amino acids: CASSSYIARWQGIPYEQYF. The CDR3 coding sequence is TGTGCCAGCAGCTCTTATATTGCCCGGTGGCAGGGGATTCCCTACGAGCAGTACTTC.